This TCR beta chain was observed in a study of Graves' ophthalmopathy and Graves' hyperthyroidism. Findings and limits, study-wide: Cross-validated, the 13-signature model showed 87.88%/81.08% sensitivity/specificity, and 80%/75% in the test set. Detection in blood was also observed for most expanded thyroid clonotypes above 0.001 frequency.

Amplifying from RNA transcripts, the study obtained TCR beta CDR3 regions. HTBI primers served in a first-round RT-PCR, which a second-round multiplex PCR followed. Each CDR3 protein gets one entry after TCRdb re-called the multiplex PCR reads with MiXCR. The table has approximately 1.2 million distinct CDR3 sequences, about two fifths seen once; the top ten hold 8.5% to 14%. This clonotype was counted many times. Antigen specificity is unknown. Hyperthyroidism patients were newly diagnosed, ill under 2 months, and aged 18 to 65 years. Pregnancy or lactation, uncontrolled infections and other autoimmune diseases were grounds for excluding patients. Sequencing used peripheral blood or thyroid tissue (not recorded which). The source is an adult man with Graves' hyperthyroidism.

The CDR3 sequence: CASSPRTDPNYGYTF. For the CDR3, the DNA is TGTGCCAGCAGCCCACGGACAGATCCTAACTATGGCTACACCTTC. This rearrangement joins TRBV7-6 to TRBJ1-2, with TRBD1 as a possible D gene (6 bases). V lost 5 bases, J lost 0 bases, and 13 bases lay in between. The CDR3 is made up of 15 amino acids. Germline V CDR1 and CDR2: SGHVS, FNYEAQ.